A single sample gave rise to the 14 T cell receptor beta chains below, sequenced in a study of T cells in localized non-small cell lung cancer (dated by TCRdb to the early 2020s). The library was built by means of the immunoSEQ multiplex PCR assay. In its TCRdb copy, this immuneACCESS table keeps in-frame sequences only and misses some clones. Where compared with another copy, unresolved V genes explain less than half of these, and the others have no known cause. The sample data list about 78,000 clones, and 80% to 90% of these were observed just once. Over 2.5% of the sample goes to the ten largest clones. Sequenced here: peripheral blood, sampled before any cancer treatment. Receptor source: a man aged 35 to 69 with stage I lung adenocarcinoma.

This rearrangement joins TRBV6-5 to TRBJ2-1, with D perhaps being TRBD1 or TRBD2 (5 bases each). There are 12 residues in the CDR3. V was cut by 1 base and J by 10 bases, with 8 bases left in between. Germline V lookup: CDR1 MNHEY, CDR2 SVGAGI. Here the CDR3 reads CASSYFGAEQFF. The CDR3 bases are TGTGCCAGCAGTTACTTCGGGGCAGAGCAGTTCTTC.

The V and J genes are TRBV5-5 and TRBJ1-1, with D possibly TRBD1 on 5 matching bases. Germline-derived CDR1 and CDR2 are SGHKS and YYEKEE (reference sequence). V was shortened by 4 bases and J by 8 bases, with 15 bases between the two germline ends. This CDR3 contains 13 residues. The chain's CDR3 is CASSGGVLAEAFF. The CDR3 DNA is TGTGCCAGCAGCGGAGGGGTACTAGCAGAAGCTTTCTTT.

V is TRBV18 and J is TRBJ2-5; D is undetermined. The V end lost 3 bases, the J end lost 5 bases, and 16 bases lay between the germline ends. The germline V gene encodes CDR1 KGHSH and CDR2 LQKENI. This CDR3 is built from 15 residues. In DNA, the CDR3 is TGTGCCAGCTCACCTCTCCGCTCCCAGGAGGAGACCCAGTACTTC. This codes for CASSPLRSQEETQYF.

This clone was detected only a few times. V and J are TRBV19 and TRBJ1-5; TRBD1 might be the D (6 bases). CDR1 LNHDA and CDR2 SQIVND come from the germline V gene (reference sequence). Trimming stripped 4 bases from V and 10 bases from J, with 11 bases between. The CDR3 has 12 residues. The CDR3 bases are TGTGCCAGTAGTACGGCCGGGGGCCCCCAGCATTTT. This sequence encodes CASSTAGGPQHF.

This clone was seen only a few times. The chain joins TRBV6-5 to TRBJ1-1; maybe TRBD1 (5 bases). CDR1 is MNHEY, CDR2 SVGAGI, per germline. V dropped 3 bases and J dropped 5 bases, with 13 bases sitting between them. The CDR3 sequence is 14 residues long. CDR3 nucleotides: TGTGCCAGCAGTTATAGGCTACAGGCTACTGAAGCTTTCTTT. Translation gives CASSYRLQATEAFF.

The V gene is TRBV11-2, the J gene TRBJ2-1; 8 bases are shared with TRBD2. The V gene end was trimmed by 5 bases and the J gene end by 9 bases; junction bases not matched to a gene: 12. Germline assignment: CDR1 SGHAT and CDR2 FQNNGV. This CDR3 contains 15 residues. The CDR3 DNA sequence: TGTGCCAGCAGCCAGACGGCGGGAGGAGGCACTGAGCAGTTCTTC. As protein: CASSQTAGGGTEQFF.

The chain joins TRBV27 to TRBJ2-5; tentative D call: TRBD2 (6 bases). This CDR3 spans 15 amino acids. V was clipped by 2 bases and J by 5 bases, with 15 bases between them. CDR1 MNHEY and CDR2 SMNVEV come from the germline V gene (reference sequence). In nucleotides, the CDR3 is TGTGCCAGCAGTTTAACCGGGACTTGGGGCGAGACCCAGTACTTC. Protein product: CASSLTGTWGETQYF.

The chain couples TRBV30 to TRBJ2-2; 12 bases align to TRBD2. V lost 4 bases, J lost 8 bases, and 5 bases stayed unmatched. The germline V gene has CDR1 GTSNPN and CDR2 SVGIG (reference sequence). This CDR3 region has 14 residues. The CDR3 protein is CAWTHGTSGGELFF. The CDR3, as DNA: TGTGCCTGGACACACGGGACTAGCGGGGGGGAGCTGTTTTTT.

The chain is built from TRBV28 and TRBJ2-1; D is ambiguous. This CDR3 has 16 residues. V was pared by 1 base and J by 7 bases, with 17 bases between. Germline loops: CDR1 MDHEN, CDR2 SYDVKM. The CDR3 DNA is TGTGCCAGCAGTTTATTTTCTCGGGTGATGGGTAATGAGCAGTTCTTC. It encodes CASSLFSRVMGNEQFF.

The chain links TRBV11-3 to TRBJ2-5; the D is unclear. Germline loops: CDR1 SGHNT, CDR2 YENEEA. This CDR3 contains 13 residues. V was trimmed by 1 base and J by 4 bases, leaving 7 bases between them. The CDR3 region is CASSLAGRETQYF. The DNA of the CDR3 is TGTGCCAGCAGCTTAGCGGGCAGAGAGACCCAGTACTTC.

This clone was recorded once. The chain carries TRBV23-1 and TRBJ2-1, with 7 bases that match TRBD2. TRBV23-1 is sorted into the ORF group, with uncertain function. Trimming cost V 4 bases and J 9 bases; bases outside gene matches: 21. The CDR3 runs 18 residues. The CDR3 DNA sequence: TGCGCCAGCAGTCCCAATCGCCTGTACAGGAAGCGGGGTGTTGAGCAGTTCTTC. The encoded protein is CASSPNRLYRKRGVEQFF.

This rearrangement joins TRBV10-2 to TRBJ1-2, with a possible D match to TRBD1 (5 bases). Trimming took off 6 bases at V and 5 bases at J, with 10 bases between the two ends. This CDR3 is 12 amino acids long. Germline V lookup: CDR1 WSHSY, CDR2 SAAADI. CDR3 protein: CASRTDSYGYTF. The CDR3 bases are TGCGCCAGCAGAACCGACAGTTATGGCTACACCTTC.

The DNA of the CDR3 is TGCGCCAGCAGCCGGGGGGCAACTAATGAAAAACTGTTTTTT. Translating gives CASSRGATNEKLFF. V usage is TRBV5-1 and J usage is TRBJ1-4; perhaps TRBD1 as D (5 bases). Germline V gene lookup returns CDR1 SGHRS and CDR2 YFSETQ. Trimming shortened V by 4 bases and J by 0 bases, and 7 bases separated the two germline ends. CDR3 size: 14 residues. Using reference TRBV5-1 and TRBJ1-4 for the parts outside the CDR3, the full variable domain is KAGVTQTPRYLIKTRGQQVTLSCSPISGHRSVSWYQQTPGQGLQFLFEYFSETQRNKGNFPGRFSGRQFSNSRSEMNVSTLELGDSALYLCASSRGATNEKLFFGSGTQLSVL.

Here the CDR3 reads CASSLDMANTEAFF. The CDR3 nucleotides are TGTGCCAGCAGCTTGGATATGGCGAACACTGAAGCTTTCTTT. The V and J genes are TRBV5-4 and TRBJ1-1; the D is unclear. The germline CDR1 and CDR2 sequences are SGHNT and YYREEE (reference sequence). Between the trimmed V and J ends, which lost 0 bases and 1 base, there was a span of 7 bases. CDR3 length: 14 amino acids. The whole variable domain, remainder taken from reference TRBV5-4 and TRBJ1-1, is ETGVTQSPTHLIKTRGQQVTLRCSSQSGHNTVSWYQQALGQGPQFIFQYYREEENGRGNFPPRFSGLQFPNYSSELNVNALELDDSALYLCASSLDMANTEAFFGQGTRLTVV.